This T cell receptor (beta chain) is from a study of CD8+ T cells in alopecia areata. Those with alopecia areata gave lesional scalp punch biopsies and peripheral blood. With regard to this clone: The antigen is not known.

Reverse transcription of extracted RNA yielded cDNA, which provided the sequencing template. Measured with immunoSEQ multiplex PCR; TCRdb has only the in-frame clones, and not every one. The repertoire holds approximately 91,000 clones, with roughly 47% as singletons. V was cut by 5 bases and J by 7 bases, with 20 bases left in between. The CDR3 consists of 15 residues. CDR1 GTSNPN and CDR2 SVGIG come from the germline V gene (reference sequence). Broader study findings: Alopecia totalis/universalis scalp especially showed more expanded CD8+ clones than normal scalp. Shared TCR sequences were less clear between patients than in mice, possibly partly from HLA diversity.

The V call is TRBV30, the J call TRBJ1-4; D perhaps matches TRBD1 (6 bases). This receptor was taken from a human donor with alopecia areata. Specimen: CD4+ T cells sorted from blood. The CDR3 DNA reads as TGTGCCTGGTCAACATTCAGGGGCGAGGGTGAAAAACTGTTTTTT. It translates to CAWSTFRGEGEKLFF.